This T cell receptor beta chain was captured in a study of early T cells in non-severe SARS-CoV-2 infection. General observations from the study: Sequences matched to VDJdb favored anti-spike CD8 responses, while private and CD4 specificities were missed.

This CDR3 region has 16 residues. Germline V lookup: CDR1 WSHSY, CDR2 SAAADI. The germline V and J ends were trimmed by 7 bases and 2 bases, with 17 bases remaining between them. Regarding this clonotype: Its antigen remains unidentified.

Individual cDNA molecules received unique molecular identifiers during library preparation. TCRdb independently ran MiXCR on the 5' RACE reads; one entry per CDR3 protein. Here the sample spans about 60,000 distinct CDR3 sequences, 15% to 20% being singletons. The clonotype originates from an adult who was a healthcare worker with PCR-confirmed SARS-CoV-2 infection or an uninfected control (not recorded which). The rearrangement links TRBV10-2 to TRBJ2-2, with D maybe TRBD1 (7 bases). The sample consisted of whole blood, taken at baseline. The DNA for the CDR3 is TGCGCCAGCACCAGAGGGGGGACAGCCAACACCGGGGAGCTGTTTTTT. Its protein is CASTRGGTANTGELFF.